What follows describes a single T cell receptor beta chain. This specimen belongs to a study of cytomegalovirus exposure and HLA in healthy donors. The repertoire was sequenced with immunoSEQ multiplex PCR; TCRdb's copy has only in-frame clones and lacks some. The data hold 200,000 to 250,000 clones, with around four fifths observed a single time. This CDR3 is 14 amino acids long. The germline V gene has CDR1 SQVTM and CDR2 ANQGSEA. The trim removed 3 bases at V and 9 bases at J, leaving 4 bases unmatched. The clonotype was recovered from a woman aged 25 to 39 in good health and CMV-seropositive. The chain combines TRBV29-1 with TRBJ2-1; 14 bases match TRBD2. Sequencing input: PBMCs. The CDR3 DNA is TGCAGCGTTGACGGGACTAGCGGGAGTGGTGAGCAGTTCTTC. This sequence encodes CSVDGTSGSGEQFF.